This T cell receptor (beta chain) derives from a study of control samples from healthy donors and cancer patients. CDR3 length: 13 amino acids. With 4 bases removed from V and 0 bases from J, the gap between germline ends came to 7 bases. Germline CDR1 is SGHRS and CDR2 is YFSETQ. Here immunoSEQ multiplex PCR was the method, and the copy in TCRdb shows in-frame clones only, minus some. In the table there are approximately 210,000 clones, 91% of which are singletons. The material sequenced was blood. The V call is TRBV5-1, the J call TRBJ1-1; no definite D call. The sequence was collected from a young man in good health. CDR3 sequence (DNA): TGCGCCAGCAGCGGGCAGTTGAACACTGAAGCTTTCTTT. The encoded protein is CASSGQLNTEAFF.